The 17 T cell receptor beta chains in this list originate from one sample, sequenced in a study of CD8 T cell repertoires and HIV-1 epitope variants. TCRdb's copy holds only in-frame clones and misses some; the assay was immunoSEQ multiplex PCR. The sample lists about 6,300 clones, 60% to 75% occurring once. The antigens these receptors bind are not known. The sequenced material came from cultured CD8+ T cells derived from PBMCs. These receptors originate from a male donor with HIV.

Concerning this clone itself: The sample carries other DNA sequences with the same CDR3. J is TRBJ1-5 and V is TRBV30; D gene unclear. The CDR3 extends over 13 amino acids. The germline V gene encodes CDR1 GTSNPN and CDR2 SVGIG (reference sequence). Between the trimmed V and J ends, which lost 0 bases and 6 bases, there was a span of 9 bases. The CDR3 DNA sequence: TGTGCCTGGAGTGTACGTGGTCTTCAGCCCCAGCATTTT. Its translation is CAWSVRGLQPQHF.

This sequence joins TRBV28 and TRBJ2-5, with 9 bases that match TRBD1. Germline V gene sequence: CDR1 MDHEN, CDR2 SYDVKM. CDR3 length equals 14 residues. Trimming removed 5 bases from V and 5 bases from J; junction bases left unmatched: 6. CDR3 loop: CASSLNRGLETQYF. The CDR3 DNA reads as TGTGCCAGCAGTCTTAACAGGGGGCTGGAGACCCAGTACTTC.

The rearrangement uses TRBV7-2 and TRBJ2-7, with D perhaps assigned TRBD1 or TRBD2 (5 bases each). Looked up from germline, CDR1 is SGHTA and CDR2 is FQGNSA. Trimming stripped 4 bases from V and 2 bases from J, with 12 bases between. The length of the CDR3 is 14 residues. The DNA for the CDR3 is TGTGCCAGCAGCTACCTTGGGACGGCCTACGAGCAGTACTTC. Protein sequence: CASSYLGTAYEQYF.

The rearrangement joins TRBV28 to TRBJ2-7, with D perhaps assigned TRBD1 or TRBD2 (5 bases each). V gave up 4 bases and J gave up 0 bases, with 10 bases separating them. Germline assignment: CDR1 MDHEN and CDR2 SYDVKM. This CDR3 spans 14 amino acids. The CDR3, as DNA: TGTGCCAGCAGTTCCGGGACGTACTCCTACGAGCAGTACTTC. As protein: CASSSGTYSYEQYF.

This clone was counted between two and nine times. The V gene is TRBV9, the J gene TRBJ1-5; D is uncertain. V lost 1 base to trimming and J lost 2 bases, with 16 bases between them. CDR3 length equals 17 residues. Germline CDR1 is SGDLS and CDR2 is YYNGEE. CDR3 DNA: TGTGCCAGCAGCGTAAATGATGGTGGCACTGGCAATCAGCCCCAGCATTTT. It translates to CASSVNDGGTGNQPQHF.

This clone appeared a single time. CDR3 region: CATSRGPMAGARVPRGEQYF. Here the CDR3 DNA reads TGTGCCACCAGCAGAGGTCCTATGGCGGGAGCAAGGGTTCCTCGGGGCGAGCAGTACTTC. The V and J genes are TRBV15 and TRBJ2-7, with 7 nucleotides matching TRBD2. Germline-derived CDR1 and CDR2 are LNHNV and YYDKDF (reference sequence). The trim removed 1 base at V and 6 bases at J, leaving 24 bases unmatched. The CDR3 covers 20 residues.

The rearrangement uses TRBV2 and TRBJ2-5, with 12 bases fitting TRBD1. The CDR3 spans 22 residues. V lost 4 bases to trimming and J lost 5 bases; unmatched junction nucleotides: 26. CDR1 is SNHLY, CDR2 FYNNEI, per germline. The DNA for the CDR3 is TGTGCCAGCAGTGGGCATCTCGGGACAGGGGGCCAGGGTCATTCGTTCGGGGAGACCCAGTACTTC. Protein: CASSGHLGTGGQGHSFGETQYF. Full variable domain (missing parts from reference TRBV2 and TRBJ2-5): EPEVTQTPSHQVTQMGQEVILRCVPISNHLYFYWYRQILGQKVEFLVSFYNNEISEKSEIFDDQFSVERPDGSNFTLKIRSTKLEDSAMYFCASSGHLGTGGQGHSFGETQYFGPGTRLLVL.

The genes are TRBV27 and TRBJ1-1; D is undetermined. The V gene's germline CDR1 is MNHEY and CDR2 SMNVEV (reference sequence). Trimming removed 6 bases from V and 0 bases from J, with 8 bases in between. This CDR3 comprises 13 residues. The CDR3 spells CASRIGMNTEAFF. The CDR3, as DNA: TGTGCCAGCAGAATAGGGATGAACACTGAAGCTTTCTTT.

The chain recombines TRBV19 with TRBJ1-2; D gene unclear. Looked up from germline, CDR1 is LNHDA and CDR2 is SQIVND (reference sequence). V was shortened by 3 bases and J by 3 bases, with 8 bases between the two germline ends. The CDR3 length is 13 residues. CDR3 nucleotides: TGTGCCAGTAGTATTGAGGTGGACTATGGCTACACCTTC. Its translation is CASSIEVDYGYTF.

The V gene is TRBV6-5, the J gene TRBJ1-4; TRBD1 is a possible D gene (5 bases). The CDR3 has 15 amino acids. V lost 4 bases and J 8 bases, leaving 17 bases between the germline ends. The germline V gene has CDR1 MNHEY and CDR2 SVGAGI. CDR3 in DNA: TGTGCCAGCAGTTTGGGGTTGGGAGGGGAGGAAAAACTGTTTTTT. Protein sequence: CASSLGLGGEEKLFF.

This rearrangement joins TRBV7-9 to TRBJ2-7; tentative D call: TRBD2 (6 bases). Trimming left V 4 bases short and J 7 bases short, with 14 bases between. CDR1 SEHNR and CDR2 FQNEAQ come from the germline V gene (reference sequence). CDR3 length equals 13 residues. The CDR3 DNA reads TGTGCCAGCAGCTCTGGGTTTGGAGGGGAGCAGTACTTC. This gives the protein CASSSGFGGEQYF.

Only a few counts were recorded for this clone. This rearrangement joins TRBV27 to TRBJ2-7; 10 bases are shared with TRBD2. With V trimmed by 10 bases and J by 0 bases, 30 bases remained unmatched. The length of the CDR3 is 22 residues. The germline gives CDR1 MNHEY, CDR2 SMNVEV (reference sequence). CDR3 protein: CATRHIRREWVLAGPISYEQYF. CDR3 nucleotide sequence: TGTGCCACCAGACATATTAGAAGGGAGTGGGTACTAGCGGGACCTATCTCCTACGAGCAGTACTTC.

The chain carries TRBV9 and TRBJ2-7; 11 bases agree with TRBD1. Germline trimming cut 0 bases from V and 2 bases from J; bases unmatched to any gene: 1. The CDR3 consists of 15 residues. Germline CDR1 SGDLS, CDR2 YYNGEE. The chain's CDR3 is CASSVEGQGAYEQYF. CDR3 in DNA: TGTGCCAGCAGCGTAGAGGGACAGGGGGCCTACGAGCAGTACTTC.

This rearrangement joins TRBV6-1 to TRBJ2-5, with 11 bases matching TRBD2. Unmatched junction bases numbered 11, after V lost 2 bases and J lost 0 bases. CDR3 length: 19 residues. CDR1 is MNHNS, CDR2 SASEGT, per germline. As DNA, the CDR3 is TGTGCCAGCAGTGAAAAACTAGCGGGAGCGTTAGGGTACCAAGAGACCCAGTACTTC. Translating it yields CASSEKLAGALGYQETQYF.

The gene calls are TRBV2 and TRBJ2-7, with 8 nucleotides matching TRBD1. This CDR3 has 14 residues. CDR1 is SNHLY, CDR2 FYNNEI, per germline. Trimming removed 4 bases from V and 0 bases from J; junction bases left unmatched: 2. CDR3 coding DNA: TGTGCCAGCAGTGCGGGACAGGACTCCTACGAGCAGTACTTC. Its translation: CASSAGQDSYEQYF.

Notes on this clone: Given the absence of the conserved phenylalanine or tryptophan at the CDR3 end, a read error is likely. The CDR3 sequence is CASSAGVNTEAFL. Written as DNA, the CDR3 is TGTGCCAGCAGCGCGGGAGTGAACACTGAAGCTTTCCTT. The V gene is TRBV5-5, the J gene TRBJ1-1, with D unclear. V was shortened by 4 bases and J by 0 bases, with 7 bases between the two germline ends. CDR3 length equals 13 residues. Germline loops: CDR1 SGHKS, CDR2 YYEKEE (reference sequence).

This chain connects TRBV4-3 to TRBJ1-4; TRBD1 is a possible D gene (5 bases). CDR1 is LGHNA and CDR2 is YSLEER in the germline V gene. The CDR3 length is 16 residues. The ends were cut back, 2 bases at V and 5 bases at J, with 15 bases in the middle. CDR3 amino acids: CASSQFLGAENEKLFF. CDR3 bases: TGCGCCAGCAGCCAATTCCTCGGGGCAGAGAATGAAAAACTGTTTTTT.